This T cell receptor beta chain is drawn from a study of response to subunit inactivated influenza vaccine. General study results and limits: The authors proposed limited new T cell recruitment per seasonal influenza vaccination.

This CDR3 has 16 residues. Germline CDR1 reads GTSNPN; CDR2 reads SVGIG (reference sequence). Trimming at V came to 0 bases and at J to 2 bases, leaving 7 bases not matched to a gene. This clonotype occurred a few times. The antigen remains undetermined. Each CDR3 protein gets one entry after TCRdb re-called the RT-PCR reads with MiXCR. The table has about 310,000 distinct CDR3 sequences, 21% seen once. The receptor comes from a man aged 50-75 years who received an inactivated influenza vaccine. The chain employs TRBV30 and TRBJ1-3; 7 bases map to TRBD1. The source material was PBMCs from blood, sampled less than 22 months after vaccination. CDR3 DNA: TGTGCCTGGAGTGTACCAGGGGGGGCAGCTGGAAACACCATATATTTT. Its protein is CAWSVPGGAAGNTIYF.